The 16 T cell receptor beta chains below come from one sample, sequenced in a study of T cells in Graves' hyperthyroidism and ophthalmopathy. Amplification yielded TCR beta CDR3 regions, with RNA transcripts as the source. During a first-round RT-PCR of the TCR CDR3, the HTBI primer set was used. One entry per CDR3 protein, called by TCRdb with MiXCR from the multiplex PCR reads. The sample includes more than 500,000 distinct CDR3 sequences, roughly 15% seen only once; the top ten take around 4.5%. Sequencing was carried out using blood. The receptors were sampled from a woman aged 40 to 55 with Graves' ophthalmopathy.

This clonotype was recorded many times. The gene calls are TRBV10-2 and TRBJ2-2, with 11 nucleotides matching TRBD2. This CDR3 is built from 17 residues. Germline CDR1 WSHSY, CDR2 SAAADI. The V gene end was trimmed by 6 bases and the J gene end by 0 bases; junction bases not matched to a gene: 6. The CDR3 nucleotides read TGCGCCAGCAGGAGACTAGCGGGATCCGCGAACACCGGGGAGCTGTTTTTT. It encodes CASRRLAGSANTGELFF.

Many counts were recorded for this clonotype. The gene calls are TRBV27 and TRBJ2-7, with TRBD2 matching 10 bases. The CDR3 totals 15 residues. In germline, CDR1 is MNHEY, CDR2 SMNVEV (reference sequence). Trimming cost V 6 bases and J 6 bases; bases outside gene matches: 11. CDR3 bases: TGTGCCAGCAGCCCACCGGGACTAGCGTTCGGCGAGCAGTACTTC. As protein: CASSPPGLAFGEQYF.

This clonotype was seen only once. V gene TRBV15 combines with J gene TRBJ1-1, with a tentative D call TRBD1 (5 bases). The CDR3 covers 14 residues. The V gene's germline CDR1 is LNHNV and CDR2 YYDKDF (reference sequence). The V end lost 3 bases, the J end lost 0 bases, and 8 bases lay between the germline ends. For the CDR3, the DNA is TGTGCCACCAGCAGTCCAGGGATGAACACTGAAGCTTTCTTT. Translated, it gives CATSSPGMNTEAFF.

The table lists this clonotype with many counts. The CDR3 sequence: CAISESGLEYF. In DNA form, the CDR3 reads TGTGCCATCAGTGAGTCTGGCCTGGAGTACTTC. The chain carries TRBV10-3 and TRBJ2-7, with D unclear. The CDR3 covers 11 residues. Trimming took 0 bases from V and 11 from J, leaving 8 bases between them. CDR1 is ENHRY and CDR2 is SYGVKD in the germline V gene.

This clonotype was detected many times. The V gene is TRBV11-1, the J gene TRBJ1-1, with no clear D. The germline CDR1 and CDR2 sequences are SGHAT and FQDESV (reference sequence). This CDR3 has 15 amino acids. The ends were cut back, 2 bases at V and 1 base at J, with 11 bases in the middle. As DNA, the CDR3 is TGTGCCAGCAGCTTAAGACTCGAGGGGAACACTGAAGCTTTCTTT. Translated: CASSLRLEGNTEAFF.

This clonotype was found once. The CDR3 nucleotides are TGTGCCAGCAGCATCCCGCCCCCCGGGGGTACTGAAGCTTTCTTT. It specifies CASSIPPPGGTEAFF. The chain links TRBV7-9 to TRBJ1-1; tentative D call: TRBD1 (5 bases). The CDR3 consists of 15 residues. Trimming cost V 5 bases and J 5 bases, with 18 bases left between them. Per germline, CDR1 SEHNR and CDR2 FQNEAQ (reference sequence).

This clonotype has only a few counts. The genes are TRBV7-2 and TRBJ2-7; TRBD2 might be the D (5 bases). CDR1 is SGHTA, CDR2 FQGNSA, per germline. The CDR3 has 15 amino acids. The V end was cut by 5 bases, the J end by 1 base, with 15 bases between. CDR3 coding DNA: TGTGCCAGCAGCCCTCGCGAGCGGAGATCCTACGAGCAGTACTTC. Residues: CASSPRERRSYEQYF.

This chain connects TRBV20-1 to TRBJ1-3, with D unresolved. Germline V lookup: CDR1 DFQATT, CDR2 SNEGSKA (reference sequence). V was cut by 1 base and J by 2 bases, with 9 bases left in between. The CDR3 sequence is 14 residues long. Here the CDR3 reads CSARAGGPGNTIYF. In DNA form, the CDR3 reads TGCAGTGCTAGAGCGGGAGGCCCTGGAAACACCATATATTTT.

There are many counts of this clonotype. The CDR3 region is CASSTGDYEQYF. The CDR3 bases are TGTGCCAGCAGTACTGGGGACTACGAGCAGTACTTC. The chain uses TRBV28 and TRBJ2-7; the D is unclear. The germline gives CDR1 MDHEN, CDR2 SYDVKM. The CDR3 loop spans 12 amino acids. The V end lost 5 bases, the J end lost 3 bases, and 8 bases lay between the germline ends.

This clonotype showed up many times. CDR3 protein: CASSSWDPTAGELFF. DNA of the CDR3: TGTGCCAGCAGTTCGTGGGACCCGACGGCCGGGGAGCTGTTTTTT. This sequence joins TRBV28 and TRBJ2-2; TRBD1 or TRBD2 may be the D gene (5 bases each). Germline loops: CDR1 MDHEN, CDR2 SYDVKM. Trimming removed 4 bases from V and 6 bases from J, with 15 bases in between. The length of the CDR3 is 15 residues.

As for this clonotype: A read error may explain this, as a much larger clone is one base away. The chain's CDR3 is CASSDRGDTGELFF. CDR3 DNA: TGTGCCAGCAGTGACAGGGGGGACACCGGGGAGCTGTTTTTT. This chain connects TRBV12-3 or TRBV12-4 to TRBJ2-2, with 9 bases identical to TRBD1. There are 14 residues in the CDR3. The V gene end was trimmed by 5 bases and the J gene end by 3 bases; junction bases not matched to a gene: 1.

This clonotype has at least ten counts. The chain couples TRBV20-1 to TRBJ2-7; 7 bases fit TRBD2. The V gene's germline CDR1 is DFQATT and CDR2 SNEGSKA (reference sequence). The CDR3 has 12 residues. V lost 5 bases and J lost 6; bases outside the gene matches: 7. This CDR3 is CSARSGIGEQYF. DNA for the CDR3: TGCAGTGCTCGGAGCGGGATCGGCGAGCAGTACTTC.

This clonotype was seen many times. The CDR3: CASSLGAGGLIYEQYF. CDR3 DNA: TGTGCCAGCAGCTTAGGAGCGGGAGGTCTCATCTACGAGCAGTACTTC. This chain links TRBV11-2 with TRBJ2-7; 9 nucleotides line up with TRBD2. Germline loops: CDR1 SGHAT, CDR2 FQNNGV. The CDR3 is 16 amino acids. Trimming at V came to 1 base and at J to 3 bases, leaving 7 bases not matched to a gene.

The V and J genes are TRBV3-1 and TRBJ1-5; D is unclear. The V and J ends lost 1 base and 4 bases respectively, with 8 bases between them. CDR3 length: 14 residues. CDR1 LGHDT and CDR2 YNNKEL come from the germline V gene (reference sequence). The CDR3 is CASSQGGWNQPQHF. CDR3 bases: TGTGCCAGCAGCCAAGGCGGGTGGAATCAGCCCCAGCATTTT. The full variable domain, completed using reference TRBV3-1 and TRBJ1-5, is DTAVSQTPKYLVTQMGNDKSIKCEQNLGHDTMYWYKQDSKKFLKIMFSYNNKELIINETVPNRFSPKSPDKAHLNLHINSLELGDSAVYFCASSQGGWNQPQHFGDGTRLSIL.

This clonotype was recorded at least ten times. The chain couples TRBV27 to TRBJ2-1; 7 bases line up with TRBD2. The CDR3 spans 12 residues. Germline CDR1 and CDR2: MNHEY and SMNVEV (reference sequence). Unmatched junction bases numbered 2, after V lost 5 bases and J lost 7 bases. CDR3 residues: CASSPSGNEQFF. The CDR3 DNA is TGTGCCAGCAGTCCTAGCGGAAATGAGCAGTTCTTC.

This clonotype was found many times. The CDR3 DNA reads TGTGCCAGCAGCTTAGGTCCCCTATTGAAGGGGCGAGGGACTGAAGCTTTCTTT. Residues: CASSLGPLLKGRGTEAFF. The V and J genes are TRBV11-1 and TRBJ1-1, with a possible D match to TRBD1 (5 bases). The CDR3 length is 18 residues. Germline CDR1 reads SGHAT; CDR2 reads FQDESV (reference sequence). The V end lost 1 base, the J end lost 5 bases, and 23 bases lay between the germline ends. Combining the CDR3 with reference TRBV11-1 and TRBJ1-1 gives the whole variable domain EAEVAQSPRYKITEKSQAVAFWCDPISGHATLYWYRQILGQGPELLVQFQDESVVDDSQLPKDRFSAERLKGVDSTLKIQPAELGDSAMYLCASSLGPLLKGRGTEAFFGQGTRLTVV.